This T cell receptor beta chain comes out of a study of CD8+ T cells in alopecia areata. CDR3 length equals 15 residues. From germline, CDR1 is MNHEY and CDR2 SVGAGI. Between the trimmed V and J ends, which lost 6 bases and 0 bases, there was a span of 11 bases. It was cDNA, reverse transcribed from extracted RNA, that served as the sequencing template. Assay used: immunoSEQ multiplex PCR; TCRdb lists only in-frame clones, some missing. The sample includes around 250,000 clones, around 67% of them seen just once. It was from alopecia areata patients that lesional scalp punch biopsies and peripheral blood were collected.

This receptor was obtained from a human donor with alopecia areata. The gene calls are TRBV6-5 and TRBJ2-2; possible D gene TRBD2, 6 bases. The input for sequencing was CD4+ T cells sorted from blood, taken at week 0. The CDR3 sequence: CASSASVANTGELFF. In nucleotides, the CDR3 is TGTGCCAGCAGCGCTAGCGTAGCGAACACCGGGGAGCTGTTTTTT.